Below, 13 T cell receptor beta chains from the same sample are listed, as sequenced in a study of blood T cell repertoires in COVID-19. The assay was immunoSEQ multiplex PCR, and TCRdb's table has in-frame clones only and misses some. This table has tens of thousands of clones, about 88% appearing once. The sample taken for sequencing was peripheral blood. These receptors were obtained from a woman between 65 and 79 years old in a cohort sampled during active COVID-19.

The genes are TRBV19 and TRBJ1-1; possible D gene TRBD1, 5 bases. The CDR3 runs 11 residues. Trimming took off 3 bases at V and 11 bases at J, with 10 bases between the two ends. From germline, CDR1 is LNHDA and CDR2 SQIVND (reference sequence). CDR3 amino acids: CASSIRVSAFF. The DNA for the CDR3 is TGTGCCAGTAGTATCAGGGTGTCGGCTTTCTTT.

This sequence joins TRBV11-3 and TRBJ2-7; D is unclear. Trimming shortened V by 5 bases and J by 4 bases, and 12 bases separated the two germline ends. Germline CDR1 and CDR2: SGHNT and YENEEA. This CDR3 contains 13 residues. Here the CDR3 reads CASSLTSEYEQYF. For the CDR3, the DNA is TGTGCCAGCAGCCTAACCTCCGAATACGAGCAGTACTTC.

This chain links TRBV6-1 with TRBJ2-7; 7 bases map to TRBD1. V was pared by 5 bases and J by 4 bases, with 11 bases of the junction left unmatched. This CDR3 is built from 15 residues. Germline values: CDR1 MNHNS, CDR2 SASEGT. The CDR3 DNA follows: TGTGCCAGCAGTCTCCTCGGGACAGAAACTTACGAGCAGTACTTC. Translation gives CASSLLGTETYEQYF.

This clone was detected once. The rearrangement links TRBV19 to TRBJ2-4, with TRBD1 matching over 7 bases. Trimming removed 5 bases from V and 1 base from J; junction bases left unmatched: 5. There are 15 residues in the CDR3. Germline V gene lookup returns CDR1 LNHDA and CDR2 SQIVND (reference sequence). The CDR3 loop is CASSRDRAAKNIQYF. The CDR3 nucleotides are TGTGCCAGTAGTCGAGACAGGGCGGCCAAAAACATTCAGTACTTC.

This clone showed up just a few times. The chain has TRBV9 and TRBJ2-2, with D possibly TRBD2 on 5 matching bases. V shed 0 bases and J shed 6 bases, with 12 bases lying between them. The germline CDR1 and CDR2 sequences are SGDLS and YYNGEE. CDR3 size: 15 residues. CDR3 sequence: CASSVGSVNAGELFF. The CDR3 DNA reads as TGTGCCAGCAGCGTAGGTAGCGTTAATGCCGGGGAGCTGTTTTTT.

V is TRBV3-1 (or the pseudogene TRBV3-2) and J is TRBJ2-7; D gene ambiguous. CDR3 size: 14 residues. The V end lost 3 bases, the J end lost 0 bases, and 9 bases lay between the germline ends. The germline gives CDR1 LGHDT, CDR2 YNNKEL (reference sequence). CDR3 DNA sequence: TGTGCCAGCAGCCAGCAGGCGTTCTCCTACGAGCAGTACTTC. Protein: CASSQQAFSYEQYF.

This clone was recorded only once. V gene TRBV28 combines with J gene TRBJ2-3; a possible D gene is TRBD1 (6 bases). V lost 3 bases and J lost 2, with 12 bases in between. This CDR3 comprises 15 residues. The V gene's germline CDR1 is MDHEN and CDR2 SYDVKM. The CDR3 DNA reads as TGTGCCAGCAGTTTGGGGGCGGATCTCACAGATACGCAGTATTTT. Amino acids: CASSLGADLTDTQYF.

The chain uses TRBV9 and TRBJ2-3; 7 bases agree with TRBD2. Trimming removed 4 bases from V and 2 bases from J; junction bases left unmatched: 13. Germline CDR1 reads SGDLS; CDR2 reads YYNGEE. This CDR3 is built from 17 residues. Written as DNA, the CDR3 is TGTGCCAGCAGCTCCTCCTTTGAGCTAGCGGACACAGATACGCAGTATTTT. It encodes CASSSSFELADTDTQYF.

J is TRBJ1-6 and V is TRBV30; a weak D match, TRBD1 (5 bases). The germline gives CDR1 GTSNPN, CDR2 SVGIG (reference sequence). Trimming left V 0 bases short and J 2 bases short, with 8 bases between. The CDR3 has 15 amino acids. The CDR3 DNA is TGTGCCTGGAGTGTAAAAGGGGCCTATAATTCACCCCTCCACTTT. This gives the protein CAWSVKGAYNSPLHF.

The chain has TRBV2 and TRBJ2-3, with D possibly being TRBD2 (7 bases). V was cut by 6 bases and J by 0 bases, with 16 bases left in between. The germline gives CDR1 SNHLY, CDR2 FYNNEI. The length of the CDR3 is 16 residues. The CDR3 region has the DNA TGTGCCAGCAGAGTTACAGGGACTATTAGCACAGATACGCAGTATTTT. Residues: CASRVTGTISTDTQYF.

This sequence joins TRBV7-8 and TRBJ2-1; D not certain. Trimming took off 4 bases at V and 3 bases at J, with 4 bases between the two ends. Germline assignment: CDR1 SGHVS and CDR2 FQNEAQ. This CDR3 comprises 12 residues. The CDR3 DNA is TGTGCCAGCAGCTCCCGCTACAATGAGCAGTTCTTC. It specifies CASSSRYNEQFF.

J is TRBJ1-2 and V is TRBV7-2; 8 bases match TRBD1. V gave up 5 bases and J gave up 2 bases; unmatched junction bases: 7. The germline gives CDR1 SGHTA, CDR2 FQGNSA. The CDR3 spans 15 residues. The DNA of the CDR3 is TGTGCCAGCAGCCCCGACCGGGACAGGAACTATGGCTACACCTTC. Its translation: CASSPDRDRNYGYTF.

The rearrangement joins TRBV7-8 to TRBJ2-1, with D possibly TRBD1 on 5 matching bases. Germline values: CDR1 SGHVS, CDR2 FQNEAQ. Trimming pared 1 base from V and 0 bases from J, leaving 10 bases between. The CDR3 length is 16 residues. The CDR3 loop reads CASSLEGRSSYNEQFF. The CDR3 bases are TGTGCCAGCAGCTTAGAGGGGCGGAGCTCCTACAATGAGCAGTTCTTC.